This entry lists 26 T cell receptor beta chains sequenced from one sample in a study of T cells after yellow fever vaccination. Each CDR3 protein gets one entry after TCRdb re-called the 5' RACE reads with MiXCR. The sample consists of 500,000 to 650,000 distinct CDR3 sequences, less than 20% of them appearing once. The sequenced sample was PBMCs, obtained 5 days after the first yellow fever vaccination. Receptor source: a man younger than 35 who received the YFV17D yellow fever vaccine.

The rearrangement links TRBV5-1 to TRBJ2-2; 11 bases agree with TRBD2. Unmatched junction bases numbered 1, after V lost 0 bases and J lost 6 bases. The CDR3 is 15 residues long. Germline assignment: CDR1 SGHRS and CDR2 YFSETQ. CDR3 in amino acids: CASSLVGLAAGELFF. The DNA for the CDR3 is TGCGCCAGCAGCTTGGTGGGACTAGCGGCCGGGGAGCTGTTTTTT. Variable domain in full (rest from reference TRBV5-1 and TRBJ2-2): KAGVTQTPRYLIKTRGQQVTLSCSPISGHRSVSWYQQTPGQGLQFLFEYFSETQRNKGNFPGRFSGRQFSNSRSEMNVSTLELGDSALYLCASSLVGLAAGELFFGEGSRLTVL.

This clonotype came up a few times. CDR3 DNA: TGTGCCAGCAGCCAAGGGGACTTGGCCGGGGGCTACACCTTC. As protein: CASSQGDLAGGYTF. The chain carries TRBV3-1 and TRBJ1-2; possibly TRBD1 for D (5 bases). With 1 base removed from V and 8 bases from J, the gap between germline ends came to 14 bases. CDR3 length: 14 amino acids. Per germline, CDR1 LGHDT and CDR2 YNNKEL (reference sequence).

This clonotype was counted only a few times. The V call is TRBV24-1, the J call TRBJ2-1, with TRBD2 matching 10 bases. After removal of 2 bases from V and 5 bases from J, the junction contained 8 bases not matched to a gene. The CDR3 consists of 17 residues. CDR1 KGHDR and CDR2 SFDVKD come from the germline V gene. CDR3 sequence: CATSDSQSGGVNNEQFF. The CDR3 DNA is TGTGCCACCAGTGATTCCCAAAGCGGGGGGGTCAACAATGAGCAGTTCTTC.

This clonotype was counted many times. The V gene is TRBV12-3 or TRBV12-4, the J gene TRBJ2-1, with D perhaps TRBD1 (5 bases). V was clipped by 3 bases and J by 9 bases, with 9 bases between them. The CDR3 has 12 residues. CDR3 nucleotide sequence: TGTGCCAGCAGTTTCCAGGGTGGTGAGCAGTTCTTC. Amino acids: CASSFQGGEQFF.

The rearrangement joins TRBV29-1 to TRBJ1-2; possible D gene TRBD1, 6 bases. The CDR3 runs to 13 residues. V was cut by 3 bases and J by 4 bases, with 12 bases left in between. Germline lookup yields CDR1 SQVTM and CDR2 ANQGSEA. The DNA of the CDR3 is TGCAGCGTTGAGCCAGGGGAAGCCTATGGCTACACCTTC. Protein product: CSVEPGEAYGYTF.

In its sample, this clonotype was seen a few times. The J gene is TRBJ2-1, the V gene TRBV6-2 or TRBV6-3, with D perhaps TRBD1 or TRBD2 (5 bases each). Per the germline V gene, CDR1 is MNHEY and CDR2 is SVGEGT. The CDR3 loop spans 12 amino acids. Trimming took off 2 bases at V and 16 bases at J, with 15 bases between the two ends. The CDR3 region has the DNA TGTGCCAGCAGTTACCGCCGGGACGGACGCTTCTTC. It yields the protein CASSYRRDGRFF.

V is TRBV5-4 and J is TRBJ2-7; 9 bases fit TRBD1. Germline-derived CDR1 and CDR2 are SGHNT and YYREEE (reference sequence). The J segment lost 0 bases and the V segment lost 4 bases, leaving 5 bases of the junction unmatched. The length of the CDR3 is 15 residues. The CDR3 here is CASSQQGAFSYEQYF. CDR3 in DNA: TGTGCCAGCAGCCAACAGGGGGCCTTCTCCTACGAGCAGTACTTC.

This clonotype has at least ten counts. This chain uses TRBV11-1 with TRBJ2-2; 9 bases match TRBD2. J was trimmed by 4 bases and V by 1 base; bases with no gene match: 4. CDR3 length equals 16 residues. Germline loops: CDR1 SGHAT, CDR2 FQDESV (reference sequence). The CDR3 sequence: CASSLVASGATGELFF. CDR3 in DNA: TGTGCCAGCAGCTTAGTGGCTAGCGGGGCCACCGGGGAGCTGTTTTTT.

The chain employs TRBV5-1 and TRBJ1-4; tentatively, D is TRBD1 (5 bases). V lost 1 base and J lost 8, with 12 bases in between. Germline CDR1 and CDR2: SGHRS and YFSETQ. The CDR3 loop spans 14 amino acids. The CDR3 DNA sequence: TGCGCCAGCAGCTTGTCTGGATCAGGGGAAAAACTGTTTTTT. Translation gives CASSLSGSGEKLFF.

This clonotype was recorded a few times. The chain uses TRBV7-2 and TRBJ2-2, with TRBD1 as a possible D gene (6 bases). This CDR3 is 16 amino acids long. The germline gives CDR1 SGHTA, CDR2 FQGNSA. Trimming took off 3 bases at V and 2 bases at J, with 13 bases between the two ends. The DNA for the CDR3 is TGTGCCAGCAGCTTGTCCGGGACACCTAACACCGGGGAGCTGTTTTTT. Translating gives CASSLSGTPNTGELFF. Full variable domain (rest looked up from reference TRBV7-2 and TRBJ2-2): GAGVSQSPSNKVTEKGKDVELRCDPISGHTALYWYRQSLGQGLEFLIYFQGNSAPDKSGLPSDRFSAERTGGSVSTLTIQRTQQEDSAVYLCASSLSGTPNTGELFFGEGSRLTVL.

The rearrangement joins TRBV12-3 or TRBV12-4 to TRBJ1-4, with 8 bases matching TRBD1. Germline trimming cut 2 bases from V and 12 bases from J; bases unmatched to any gene: 2. The CDR3 has 12 residues. The DNA of the CDR3 is TGTGCCAGCAGTTTACAGGGGGCGCAACTGTTTTTT. Translated: CASSLQGAQLFF.

This clonotype turned up a few times. The V gene is TRBV10-3, the J gene TRBJ2-7; possibly TRBD1 for D (5 bases). This CDR3 spans 14 amino acids. V lost 3 bases and J 6 bases, leaving 15 bases between the germline ends. In germline, CDR1 is ENHRY, CDR2 SYGVKD. This CDR3 reads CAISEGQGMGEQYF. In nucleotides, the CDR3 is TGTGCCATCAGTGAAGGGCAGGGAATGGGCGAGCAGTACTTC.

This clonotype was recorded a few times. V gene TRBV5-4 combines with J gene TRBJ1-1; D gene unclear. Germline V gene lookup returns CDR1 SGHNT and CDR2 YYREEE (reference sequence). CDR3 length: 14 amino acids. V dropped 2 bases and J dropped 1 base, with 9 bases sitting between them. This CDR3 reads CASSFTDRNTEAFF. The CDR3 nucleotides read TGTGCCAGCAGCTTTACCGACCGGAACACTGAAGCTTTCTTT.

This chain links TRBV11-2 with TRBJ2-1; the match to TRBD2 covers 13 bases. Germline trimming cut 2 bases from V and 2 bases from J; bases unmatched to any gene: 9. Germline V gene lookup returns CDR1 SGHAT and CDR2 FQNNGV. This CDR3 region has 19 residues. The CDR3 here is CASSLRTSGGNWPYNEQFF. Here the CDR3 DNA reads TGTGCCAGCAGCTTACGGACTAGCGGGGGAAACTGGCCCTACAATGAGCAGTTCTTC. The variable domain in full, with the rest retrieved from reference TRBV11-2 and TRBJ2-1, is EAGVAQSPRYKIIEKRQSVAFWCNPISGHATLYWYQQILGQGPKLLIQFQNNGVVDDSQLPKDRFSAERLKGVDSTLKIQPAKLEDSAVYLCASSLRTSGGNWPYNEQFFGPGTRLTVL.

V usage is TRBV2 and J usage is TRBJ1-2, with 7 bases lining up with TRBD1. Germline-derived CDR1 and CDR2 are SNHLY and FYNNEI. V trimming: 9 bases; J trimming: 5 bases; junction bases outside the gene matches: 9. This CDR3 contains 13 residues. As DNA, the CDR3 is TGTGCCAGGAGTAGACAGGGACCTTATGGCTACACCTTC. Translated: CARSRQGPYGYTF. Supplemented by reference TRBV2 and TRBJ1-2, the full variable domain reads EPEVTQTPSHQVTQMGQEVILRCVPISNHLYFYWYRQILGQKVEFLVSFYNNEISEKSEIFDDQFSVERPDGSNFTLKIRSTKLEDSAMYFCARSRQGPYGYTFGSGTRLTVV.

This clonotype was detected ten times or more. The chain uses TRBV6-4 and TRBJ2-1; 14 bases map to TRBD2. This CDR3 comprises 16 residues. Trimming took 6 bases from V and 8 from J; bases not matched to a gene: 9. CDR1 is MRHNA and CDR2 is SNTAGT in the germline V gene. CDR3 amino acids: CASSAGLAGGSDEQFF. Written as DNA, the CDR3 is TGTGCCAGCAGCGCTGGACTAGCGGGGGGCAGTGATGAGCAGTTCTTC.

This sequence joins TRBV20-1 and TRBJ1-6; unclear D gene. Per germline, CDR1 DFQATT and CDR2 SNEGSKA (reference sequence). The V and J ends lost 1 base and 5 bases respectively, with 9 bases between them. The CDR3 is 14 amino acids. CDR3 bases: TGCAGTGCTAGAGGGGGTAGTAATAATTCACCCCTCCACTTT. Translated, it gives CSARGGSNNSPLHF.

This clonotype was counted between two and nine times. J is TRBJ1-5 and V is TRBV6-6, with D unresolved. CDR1 MNHNY and CDR2 SVGAGI come from the germline V gene (reference sequence). This CDR3 spans 13 amino acids. V was clipped by 2 bases and J by 7 bases, with 9 bases between them. CDR3 sequence reads: CASSYQGYQPQHF. In DNA form, the CDR3 reads TGTGCCAGCAGTTACCAAGGGTACCAGCCCCAGCATTTT.

This clonotype was observed a few times. The chain is built from TRBV3-1 and TRBJ2-1, with D unclear. There are 16 residues in the CDR3. V lost 1 base and J lost 4, with 14 bases in between. Germline V gives CDR1 LGHDT, CDR2 YNNKEL (reference sequence). DNA for the CDR3: TGTGCCAGCAGCCAAGGGTCCATTCCCTCGTACAATGAGCAGTTCTTC. It specifies CASSQGSIPSYNEQFF.

For this clonotype: This clone may be a read error of a much larger clone one base away. The V gene is TRBV6-1, the J gene TRBJ2-6, with 7 nucleotides matching TRBD1. The CDR3 length is 17 residues. Per germline, CDR1 MNHNS and CDR2 SASEGT. For the CDR3, the DNA is TGTGCCAGCAGCACAGGGGCCCCCTTCTCTGGGACCAACGTCCTGACTTTC. Residues: CASSTGAPFSGTNVLTF.

This clonotype was detected only a few times. The CDR3 DNA is TGTGCCAGCACCACAGGGGCGACCTCGAACACCGGGGAGCTGTTTTTT. The encoded protein is CASTTGATSNTGELFF. V and J are TRBV28 and TRBJ2-2, with 7 bases matching TRBD1. From germline, CDR1 is MDHEN and CDR2 SYDVKM. The CDR3 has 16 residues. With V trimmed by 7 bases and J by 0 bases, 8 bases remained unmatched.

The chain joins TRBV12-3 or TRBV12-4 to TRBJ1-1; D remains ambiguous. The CDR3 runs 13 residues. The V end lost 3 bases, the J end lost 6 bases, and 11 bases lay between the germline ends. The CDR3 DNA reads TGTGCCAGCAGTTTGTGGGTTGGCGCTGAAGCTTTCTTT. Translated, it gives CASSLWVGAEAFF.

The chain has TRBV11-2 and TRBJ2-2, with D tentatively TRBD2 (6 bases). Trimming stripped 4 bases from V and 7 bases from J, with 10 bases between. Per germline, CDR1 SGHAT and CDR2 FQNNGV. The CDR3 runs 13 residues. The CDR3 is CASSSQAGGELFF. DNA of the CDR3: TGTGCCAGCAGCTCCCAAGCGGGCGGGGAGCTGTTTTTT. The complete variable domain, with remaining parts taken from reference TRBV11-2 and TRBJ2-2, reads EAGVAQSPRYKIIEKRQSVAFWCNPISGHATLYWYQQILGQGPKLLIQFQNNGVVDDSQLPKDRFSAERLKGVDSTLKIQPAKLEDSAVYLCASSSQAGGELFFGEGSRLTVL.

The sample holds many counts of this clonotype. The chain recombines TRBV9 with TRBJ2-2, with D unclear. The V end was cut by 0 bases, the J end by 9 bases, with 6 bases between. The CDR3 covers 12 residues. Germline CDR1 and CDR2: SGDLS and YYNGEE. The CDR3 is CASSVGDWELFF. The CDR3 region has the DNA TGTGCCAGCAGCGTAGGAGACTGGGAGCTGTTTTTT.

This clonotype was picked up one time. This chain connects TRBV11-2 to TRBJ2-2, with D perhaps TRBD1 or TRBD2 (6 bases each). Trimming removed 1 base from V and 6 bases from J, with 12 bases in between. The CDR3 has 15 amino acids. Germline V gene sequence: CDR1 SGHAT, CDR2 FQNNGV. The CDR3 protein is CASSLGRRGAGELFF. As DNA, the CDR3 is TGTGCCAGCAGCTTAGGCAGAAGGGGGGCCGGGGAGCTGTTTTTT.

This chain connects TRBV2 to TRBJ1-4, with 7 bases fitting TRBD1. Trimming at V came to 6 bases and at J to 6 bases, leaving 1 base not matched to a gene. CDR1 is SNHLY, CDR2 FYNNEI, per germline. CDR3 length: 12 amino acids. The CDR3 spells CASSQGDEKLFF. DNA of the CDR3: TGTGCCAGCAGCCAGGGGGATGAAAAACTGTTTTTT.